The TCR beta chain described here comes from a study of T cell responses to AZD1222 COVID-19 vaccine. Study-wide points: As reported, nearly half of all spike-specific TCRs target variant regions that are unmutated. Every sample of the repertoires postdated the peak T cell response. Donors skewed white British and female; clonal diversity was possibly underestimated.

The trim removed 4 bases at V and 0 bases at J, leaving 8 bases unmatched. Per the germline V gene, CDR1 is LNHDA and CDR2 is SQIVND (reference sequence). The CDR3 totals 17 residues. Analysis merged second doses at about 4 or about 12 weeks. Clones were read by immunoSEQ multiplex PCR, and TCRdb kept only the in-frame ones, dropping some. Among around 94,000 clones listed, about 85% were seen once. About this clone itself: Its antigen is unidentified.

Sequencing used peripheral blood, obtained 28 days after the second AZD1222 dose. The genes are TRBV19 and TRBJ1-4, with 7 bases that match TRBD1. The sequence was obtained from an adult who received the AZD1222 COVID-19 vaccine. In nucleotides, the CDR3 is TGTGCCAGTAGTACCGACAGGGCTCTTGCAACTAATGAAAAACTGTTTTTT. Its translation is CASSTDRALATNEKLFF.